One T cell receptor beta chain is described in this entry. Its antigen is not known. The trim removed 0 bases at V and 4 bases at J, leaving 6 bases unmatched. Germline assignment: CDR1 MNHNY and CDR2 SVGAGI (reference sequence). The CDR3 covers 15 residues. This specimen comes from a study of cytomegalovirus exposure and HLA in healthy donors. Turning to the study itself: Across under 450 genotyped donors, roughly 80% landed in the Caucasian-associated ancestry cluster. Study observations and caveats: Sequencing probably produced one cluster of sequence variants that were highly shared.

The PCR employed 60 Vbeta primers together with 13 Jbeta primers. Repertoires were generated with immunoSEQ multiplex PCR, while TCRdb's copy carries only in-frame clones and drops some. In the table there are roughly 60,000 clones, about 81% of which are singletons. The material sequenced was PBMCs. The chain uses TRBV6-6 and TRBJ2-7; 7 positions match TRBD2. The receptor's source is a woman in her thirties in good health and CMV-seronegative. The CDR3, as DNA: TGTGCCAGCAGTTACTCCGGGCTAGCGGTTTACGAGCAGTACTTC. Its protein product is CASSYSGLAVYEQYF.